These 32 T cell receptor beta chains originate from one sample sequenced in a study of Graves' ophthalmopathy and Graves' hyperthyroidism. As the template, RNA transcripts were used to amplify TCR beta CDR3 regions. HTBI primers served in a first-round RT-PCR, which a second-round multiplex PCR followed. Using its own MiXCR run on the multiplex PCR reads, TCRdb lists one record per CDR3 protein. Of 300,000 to 400,000 distinct CDR3 sequences listed, roughly a sixth were seen once; the top ten hold about 12%. Sequences were obtained from peripheral blood. These TCRs come from an adult man with Graves' ophthalmopathy.

This clonotype was seen many times. The V gene is TRBV2, the J gene TRBJ2-7, with D perhaps being TRBD1 or TRBD2 (6 bases each). Trimming removed 2 bases from V and 3 bases from J, with 17 bases in between. Per germline, CDR1 SNHLY and CDR2 FYNNEI. The CDR3 length is 16 residues. The CDR3 DNA sequence: TGTGCCAGCAGTGAAAGGTTAGGGGGGAGTTACTACGAGCAGTACTTC. Translated: CASSERLGGSYYEQYF.

This clonotype was seen at least ten times. The gene calls are TRBV27 and TRBJ2-5; the match to TRBD2 covers 11 bases. With 1 base clipped from V and 5 bases from J, the junction kept 6 bases outside the gene matches. The CDR3 runs to 16 residues. Looked up from germline, CDR1 is MNHEY and CDR2 is SMNVEV (reference sequence). The CDR3 here is CASSLLPSGGTETQYF. DNA of the CDR3: TGTGCCAGCAGTTTATTGCCTAGCGGGGGGACGGAGACCCAGTACTTC.

The sample holds many counts of this clonotype. The chain joins TRBV20-1 to TRBJ2-7, with 11 nucleotides matching TRBD2. The CDR3 sequence is 15 residues long. The junction had 7 bases not matched to a gene; V was cut back by 3 bases and J by 3 bases. Per germline, CDR1 DFQATT and CDR2 SNEGSKA (reference sequence). This CDR3 is CSARVAGGQRYEQYF. CDR3 coding DNA: TGCAGTGCTAGGGTAGCGGGAGGGCAGCGCTACGAGCAGTACTTC.

This clonotype was detected only a few times. V is TRBV12-3 or TRBV12-4 and J is TRBJ1-2; D call uncertain. This CDR3 spans 13 amino acids. Trimming removed 6 bases at V and 4 bases at J, with 12 bases between. In DNA, the CDR3 is TGTGCCAGCAGCGGGCGGGGAGTCTATGGCTACACCTTC. Protein: CASSGRGVYGYTF.

This clonotype has a count of ten or more. The rearrangement uses TRBV2 and TRBJ1-2; D may be TRBD1 (5 bases). Germline loops: CDR1 SNHLY, CDR2 FYNNEI. This CDR3 is built from 12 residues. V shed 5 bases and J shed 6 bases, with 10 bases lying between them. The CDR3 nucleotides are TGTGCCAGCAGTCGGGACCTCCATGGCTACACCTTC. It is translated as CASSRDLHGYTF.

There are many counts of this clonotype. The chain is built from TRBV12-3 or TRBV12-4 and TRBJ2-7; D not resolved. This CDR3 contains 13 residues. The V gene lost 4 bases and the J gene lost 3 bases, with 10 bases spanning the gap. The CDR3 DNA reads as TGTGCCAGCAGTTCCTACCCGGGCTACGAGCAGTACTTC. Its protein is CASSSYPGYEQYF.

At least ten counts were recorded for this clonotype. A clone one base away is much larger, so this may be a read error. This sequence joins TRBV13 and TRBJ2-7, with 7 nucleotides matching TRBD1. This CDR3 region has 12 residues. The germline gives CDR1 PRHDT, CDR2 FYEKMQ (reference sequence). The trim removed 3 bases at V and 6 bases at J, leaving 2 bases unmatched. This CDR3 reads CASSLGQFEQYF. The CDR3 coding sequence is TGTGCCAGCAGCTTGGGACAGTTCGAGCAGTACTTC.

This clonotype has a count of ten or more. The gene calls are TRBV29-1 and TRBJ1-1; D perhaps matches TRBD1 (5 bases). The ends were cut back, 4 bases at V and 4 bases at J, with 16 bases in the middle. The CDR3 contains 14 residues. The V gene's germline CDR1 is SQVTM and CDR2 ANQGSEA. CDR3 coding DNA: TGCAGCGTTGCGGCGGTGGCAGGGACCACTGAAGCTTTCTTT. Protein product: CSVAAVAGTTEAFF.

This clonotype has at least ten counts. The chain combines TRBV6-2 or TRBV6-3 with TRBJ1-6; possible D gene TRBD1, 5 bases. CDR1 and CDR2 (germline): MNHEY, SVGEGT. V lost 5 bases and J lost 3, with 8 bases in between. This CDR3 comprises 14 residues. The CDR3 loop reads CASSRQNYNSPLHF. The CDR3 bases are TGTGCCAGCAGTCGACAGAACTATAATTCACCCCTCCACTTT.

This clonotype was found many times. This CDR3 reads CASSPGQYGDYGYTF. CDR3 in DNA: TGCGCCAGCAGCCCGGGACAGTACGGTGACTATGGCTACACCTTC. This sequence joins TRBV5-1 and TRBJ1-2; TRBD1 matches 7 bases. Germline V lookup: CDR1 SGHRS, CDR2 YFSETQ. With V trimmed by 4 bases and J by 3 bases, 9 bases remained unmatched. The length of the CDR3 is 15 residues. Drawing the rest from reference TRBV5-1 and TRBJ1-2, the complete variable domain is KAGVTQTPRYLIKTRGQQVTLSCSPISGHRSVSWYQQTPGQGLQFLFEYFSETQRNKGNFPGRFSGRQFSNSRSEMNVSTLELGDSALYLCASSPGQYGDYGYTFGSGTRLTVV.

This clonotype was seen at least ten times. The genes are TRBV5-1 and TRBJ2-7, with a possible D match to TRBD2 (5 bases). The CDR3 sequence is 13 residues long. Trimming took 4 bases from V and 4 from J, leaving 12 bases between them. Germline CDR1 is SGHRS and CDR2 is YFSETQ. The CDR3 DNA sequence: TGCGCCAGCAGCCCGGCAATAGCGTACGAGCAGTACTTC. Translated: CASSPAIAYEQYF.

This clonotype has ten or more counts. The chain has TRBV28 and TRBJ1-2; D might be TRBD1 (5 bases). The V end lost 1 base, the J end lost 6 bases, and 21 bases lay between the germline ends. The CDR3 runs to 17 residues. Germline V gene data show CDR1 as MDHEN and CDR2 as SYDVKM. This CDR3 is CASSLSPNQGWGDGYTF. CDR3 DNA sequence: TGTGCCAGCAGTTTATCTCCAAACCAGGGATGGGGGGATGGCTACACCTTC.

This rearrangement joins TRBV7-2 to TRBJ2-7; TRBD1 might be the D (6 bases). Germline CDR1 SGHTA, CDR2 FQGNSA. The CDR3 totals 14 residues. Between the trimmed V and J ends, which lost 5 bases and 2 bases, there was a span of 13 bases. CDR3 sequence reads: CASSPDSLTYEQYF. The CDR3 nucleotides are TGTGCCAGCAGCCCGGACAGTCTCACCTACGAGCAGTACTTC. Filled out from reference TRBV7-2 and TRBJ2-7, the complete variable domain reads GAGVSQSPSNKVTEKGKDVELRCDPISGHTALYWYRQSLGQGLEFLIYFQGNSAPDKSGLPSDRFSAERTGGSVSTLTIQRTQQEDSAVYLCASSPDSLTYEQYFGPGTRLTVT.

This clonotype was counted at least ten times. V and J are TRBV20-1 and TRBJ2-3, with a tentative D call TRBD2 (5 bases). CDR3 length: 13 amino acids. Germline V gene sequence: CDR1 DFQATT, CDR2 SNEGSKA (reference sequence). Deletions cut 6 bases from V and 0 bases from J, with 10 bases between. The CDR3 DNA reads TGCAGTGCAGGTAGCGCGAGCACAGATACGCAGTATTTT. Protein product: CSAGSASTDTQYF.

This clonotype showed up many times. The chain uses TRBV5-1 and TRBJ1-2; D perhaps matches TRBD1 (5 bases). The CDR3 runs 16 residues. CDR1 and CDR2 (germline): SGHRS, YFSETQ. V lost 4 bases to trimming and J lost 4 bases, with 20 bases between them. The CDR3 spells CASSALTGGKRYGYTF. The CDR3 DNA reads as TGCGCCAGCAGCGCCTTAACAGGCGGGAAACGCTATGGCTACACCTTC. Together with reference TRBV5-1 and TRBJ1-2, the CDR3 gives the full variable domain: KAGVTQTPRYLIKTRGQQVTLSCSPISGHRSVSWYQQTPGQGLQFLFEYFSETQRNKGNFPGRFSGRQFSNSRSEMNVSTLELGDSALYLCASSALTGGKRYGYTFGSGTRLTVV.

This clonotype was seen many times. The CDR3 sequence: CASSPSGGPEETQYF. CDR3 coding DNA: TGCGCCAGCAGCCCTAGCGGGGGGCCCGAGGAGACCCAGTACTTC. The V call is TRBV4-1, the J call TRBJ2-5; 11 bases line up with TRBD2. The CDR3 sequence is 15 residues long. The V and J ends lost 4 bases and 5 bases, in that order; junction bases with no gene match: 6. Germline-derived CDR1 and CDR2 are MGHRA and YSYEKL.

The rearrangement uses TRBV30 and TRBJ2-7; D is perhaps TRBD1 (6 bases). The V end lost 1 base, the J end lost 5 bases, and 15 bases lay between the germline ends. The CDR3 length is 14 residues. In germline, CDR1 is GTSNPN, CDR2 SVGIG (reference sequence). This CDR3 reads CAWSEESTGNEQYF. CDR3 sequence (DNA): TGTGCCTGGAGTGAAGAGTCAACAGGGAACGAGCAGTACTTC.

There are many counts of this clonotype. In nucleotides, the CDR3 is TGTGCCAGCAGTGGAAGGGCTTGGAGGGACAGGGGGCAGCCCCAGCATTTT. Its protein product is CASSGRAWRDRGQPQHF. The V gene is TRBV2, the J gene TRBJ1-5, with 11 nucleotides matching TRBD1. This CDR3 is built from 17 residues. V gave up 4 bases and J gave up 7 bases; unmatched junction bases: 12. Germline CDR1 SNHLY, CDR2 FYNNEI. The variable domain in full, completed from reference TRBV2 and TRBJ1-5, reads EPEVTQTPSHQVTQMGQEVILRCVPISNHLYFYWYRQILGQKVEFLVSFYNNEISEKSEIFDDQFSVERPDGSNFTLKIRSTKLEDSAMYFCASSGRAWRDRGQPQHFGDGTRLSIL.

This clonotype was seen ten or more times. This sequence joins TRBV5-1 and TRBJ1-2, with D possibly TRBD1 on 6 matching bases. CDR1 is SGHRS and CDR2 is YFSETQ in the germline V gene. The CDR3 consists of 16 residues. Between the trimmed V and J ends, which lost 2 bases and 5 bases, there was a span of 19 bases. The CDR3 DNA sequence: TGCGCCAGCAGCTTACGGAGACAGGCCGAAATGTATGGCTACACCTTC. The encoded protein is CASSLRRQAEMYGYTF.

This clonotype was counted at least ten times. Germline and junction disagree at one end, which may indicate a read error. CDR3 region: CSGGAGMNTEAFF. CDR3 nucleotides: TGCAGCGGGGGGGCGGGTATGAATACTGAAGCTTTCTTT. V usage is TRBV29-1 and J usage is TRBJ1-1; TRBD1 is a possible D gene (6 bases). The CDR3 has 13 amino acids. The germline V gene has CDR1 SQVTM and CDR2 ANQGSEA. Together with reference TRBV29-1 and TRBJ1-1, the CDR3 gives the full variable domain: SAVISQKPSRDICQRGTSLTIQCQVDSQVTMMFWYRQQPGQSLTLIATANQGSEATYESGFVIDKFPISRPNLTFSTLTVSNMSPEDSSIYLCSGGAGMNTEAFFGQGTRLTVV.

This clonotype was counted many times. CDR3 coding DNA: TGCAGCGTAGAGCGTTCGCCGGGACAGGGGTGGGAGACCCAGTACTTC. Encoded protein: CSVERSPGQGWETQYF. The genes are TRBV29-1 and TRBJ2-5; 10 bases map to TRBD1. J gave up 5 bases and V 6 bases, and 15 bases lay outside the gene matches. Germline V CDR1 and CDR2: SQVTM, ANQGSEA. The CDR3 is made up of 16 amino acids. Full variable domain (missing parts from reference TRBV29-1 and TRBJ2-5): SAVISQKPSRDICQRGTSLTIQCQVDSQVTMMFWYRQQPGQSLTLIATANQGSEATYESGFVIDKFPISRPNLTFSTLTVSNMSPEDSSIYLCSVERSPGQGWETQYFGPGTRLLVL.

This clonotype was recorded at least ten times. The V call is TRBV7-8, the J call TRBJ1-1; D call uncertain. This CDR3 spans 15 amino acids. Trimming left V 3 bases short and J 2 bases short, with 13 bases between. Germline values: CDR1 SGHVS, CDR2 FQNEAQ. The CDR3 is CASSLVGEPNTEAFF. The CDR3 DNA follows: TGTGCCAGCAGCTTGGTTGGGGAGCCCAACACTGAAGCTTTCTTT.

This clonotype was observed many times. This chain joins TRBV15 and TRBJ1-2; D is perhaps TRBD1 (5 bases). CDR1 and CDR2 (germline): LNHNV, YYDKDF (reference sequence). This CDR3 region has 15 residues. Between the trimmed V and J ends, which lost 3 bases and 8 bases, there was a span of 19 bases. The chain's CDR3 is CATSRGTTGGAGYTF. The CDR3 region has the DNA TGTGCCACCAGCAGGGGCACCACAGGTGGGGCAGGCTACACCTTC.

The V gene is TRBV12-3 or TRBV12-4, the J gene TRBJ2-7, with a possible D match to TRBD2 (6 bases). This CDR3 is 14 amino acids long. V was shortened by 5 bases and J by 3 bases, with 14 bases between the two germline ends. DNA of the CDR3: TGTGCCAGCAGTGGGGGGAGGCTACACTACGAGCAGTACTTC. It is translated as CASSGGRLHYEQYF.

This clonotype was counted ten times or more. The chain couples TRBV11-1 to TRBJ2-7; 9 nucleotides align to TRBD2. After removal of 5 bases from V and 3 bases from J, the junction contained 5 bases not matched to a gene. Germline V CDR1 and CDR2: SGHAT, FQDESV (reference sequence). The CDR3 is 14 amino acids. CDR3 amino acids: CASSPGTSIYEQYF. The CDR3 DNA reads TGTGCCAGCAGCCCCGGGACTAGCATCTACGAGCAGTACTTC.

This clonotype was seen repeatedly, ten times or more. The chain recombines TRBV28 with TRBJ2-7; tentatively, D is TRBD1 (6 bases). Germline values: CDR1 MDHEN, CDR2 SYDVKM. Trimming took 6 bases from V and 4 from J, leaving 19 bases between them. The CDR3 consists of 15 residues. CDR3 residues: CASSNTGLNRYEQYF. DNA for the CDR3: TGTGCCAGCAGCAACACAGGGCTTAACCGTTACGAGCAGTACTTC.

J is TRBJ1-2 and V is TRBV28; D might be TRBD1 (6 bases). Germline V gene data show CDR1 as MDHEN and CDR2 as SYDVKM. The length of the CDR3 is 12 residues. V lost 9 bases to trimming and J lost 7 bases, with 15 bases between them. The CDR3 nucleotides are TGTGCCAGTGCTTTGGGGGCGCGTGGCTACACCTTC. Amino acid sequence: CASALGARGYTF.

This clonotype was observed many times. This sequence joins TRBV4-2 and TRBJ2-3; TRBD1 agrees at 7 bases. CDR1 and CDR2 from the germline V gene are LGHNA and YNFKEQ. V was clipped by 3 bases and J by 1 base; unmatched bases: 10. This CDR3 has 17 residues. The CDR3 sequence is CASSHTEQGSRTDTQYF. In DNA, the CDR3 is TGTGCCAGCAGCCACACCGAACAGGGGTCCCGCACAGATACGCAGTATTTT.

This clonotype has at least ten counts. The chain carries TRBV5-1 and TRBJ1-5; a possible D gene is TRBD1 (6 bases). This CDR3 spans 14 amino acids. CDR1 and CDR2 (germline): SGHRS, YFSETQ. Trimming took 3 bases from V and 4 from J, leaving 11 bases between them. CDR3 bases: TGCGCCAGCAGCTCTGGGGGGGCAAATCAGCCCCAGCATTTT. Its translation: CASSSGGANQPQHF.

The sample holds many counts of this clonotype. The chain has TRBV28 and TRBJ1-5; D is possibly TRBD1 (6 bases). The CDR3 covers 14 residues. Per germline, CDR1 MDHEN and CDR2 SYDVKM. Trimming took off 4 bases at V and 3 bases at J, with 10 bases between the two ends. The DNA for the CDR3 is TGTGCCAGCAGTTCCCGGGACACCAATCAGCCCCAGCATTTT. Translated, it gives CASSSRDTNQPQHF.

There are many counts of this clonotype. The CDR3 sequence: CAWSGAPGPQGPEAFF. CDR3 coding DNA: TGTGCCTGGAGTGGGGCCCCGGGACCTCAGGGCCCTGAAGCTTTCTTT. This rearrangement joins TRBV30 to TRBJ1-1, with D possibly matching TRBD1 (5 bases). Between the trimmed V and J ends, which lost 1 base and 6 bases, there was a span of 21 bases. There are 16 residues in the CDR3. Germline V gene sequence: CDR1 GTSNPN, CDR2 SVGIG (reference sequence).

This clonotype was counted a few times. The chain combines TRBV5-1 with TRBJ2-5; TRBD2 matches 7 bases. The V and J ends lost 0 bases and 4 bases, in that order; junction bases with no gene match: 15. The germline CDR1 and CDR2 sequences are SGHRS and YFSETQ. The CDR3 extends over 18 amino acids. The CDR3 DNA reads TGCGCCAGCAGCTTGGGCGGCGGGGCGACTAGCTTGAGAGAGACCCAGTACTTC. It translates to CASSLGGGATSLRETQYF.